Given below is one TCR beta chain in context. The data originate from a study of identical twins. V shed 4 bases and J 3 bases; nucleotides not matched to a gene: 11. The V gene's germline CDR1 is SGHKS and CDR2 YYEKEE (reference sequence). This CDR3 spans 16 amino acids. TCRdb re-derived calls from the 5' RACE reads in MiXCR, one entry per CDR3 protein. The table has a few hundred thousand distinct CDR3 sequences, approximately 9.6% seen once. Another study also made use of these data, one on yellow fever vaccine responses in identical twins.

The chain uses TRBV5-5 and TRBJ1-1; 8 bases line up with TRBD1. The sequencing input was PBMCs. The origin of this receptor is a woman aged 18-30 years in good health. CDR3 nucleotides: TGTGCCAGCAGCATCCTACCCAGGGGGCAGGACACTGAAGCTTTCTTT. It yields the protein CASSILPRGQDTEAFF.